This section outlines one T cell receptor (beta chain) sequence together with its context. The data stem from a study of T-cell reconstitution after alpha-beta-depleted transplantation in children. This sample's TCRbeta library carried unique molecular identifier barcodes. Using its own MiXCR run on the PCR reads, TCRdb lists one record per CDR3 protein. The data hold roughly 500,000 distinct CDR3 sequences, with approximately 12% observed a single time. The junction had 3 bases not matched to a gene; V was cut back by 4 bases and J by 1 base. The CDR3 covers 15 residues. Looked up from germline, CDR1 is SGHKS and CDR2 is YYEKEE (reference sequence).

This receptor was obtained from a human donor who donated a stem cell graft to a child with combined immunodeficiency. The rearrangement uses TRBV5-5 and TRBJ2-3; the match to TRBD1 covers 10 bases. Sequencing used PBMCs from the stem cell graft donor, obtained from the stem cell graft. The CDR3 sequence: CASSGGTGGTDTQYF. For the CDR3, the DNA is TGTGCCAGCAGCGGCGGGACAGGGGGCACAGATACGCAGTATTTT.